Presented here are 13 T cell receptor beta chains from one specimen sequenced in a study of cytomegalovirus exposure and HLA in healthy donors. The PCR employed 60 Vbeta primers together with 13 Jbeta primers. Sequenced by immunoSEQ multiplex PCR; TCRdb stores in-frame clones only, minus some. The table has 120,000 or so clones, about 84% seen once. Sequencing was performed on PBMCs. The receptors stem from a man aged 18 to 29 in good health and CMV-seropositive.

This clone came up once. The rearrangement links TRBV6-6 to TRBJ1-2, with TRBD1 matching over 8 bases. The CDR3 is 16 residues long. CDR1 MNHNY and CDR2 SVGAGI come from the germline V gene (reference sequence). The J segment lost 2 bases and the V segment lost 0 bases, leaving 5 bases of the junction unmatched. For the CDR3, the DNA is TGTGCCAGCAGTTACTCGGACAGGGCGTCCAACTATGGCTACACCTTC. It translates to CASSYSDRASNYGYTF.

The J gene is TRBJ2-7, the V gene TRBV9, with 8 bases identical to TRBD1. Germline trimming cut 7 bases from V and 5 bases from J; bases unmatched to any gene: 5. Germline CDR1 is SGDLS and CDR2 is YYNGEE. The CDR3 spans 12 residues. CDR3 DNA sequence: TGTGCCAGCTCCGACAGGGGCAACGAGCAGTACTTC. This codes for CASSDRGNEQYF.

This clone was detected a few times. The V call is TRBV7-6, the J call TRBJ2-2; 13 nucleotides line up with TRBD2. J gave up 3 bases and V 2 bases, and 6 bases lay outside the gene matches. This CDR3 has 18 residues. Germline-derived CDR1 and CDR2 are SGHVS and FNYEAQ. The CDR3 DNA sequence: TGTGCCAGCAGCTTAAGGACTAGCGGGAGACAGTACACCGGGGAGCTGTTTTTT. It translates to CASSLRTSGRQYTGELFF. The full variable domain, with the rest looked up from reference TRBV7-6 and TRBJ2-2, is GAGVSQSPRYKVTKRGQDVALRCDPISGHVSLYWYRQALGQGPEFLTYFNYEAQQDKSGLPNDRFSAERPEGSISTLTIQRTEQRDSAMYRCASSLRTSGRQYTGELFFGEGSRLTVL.

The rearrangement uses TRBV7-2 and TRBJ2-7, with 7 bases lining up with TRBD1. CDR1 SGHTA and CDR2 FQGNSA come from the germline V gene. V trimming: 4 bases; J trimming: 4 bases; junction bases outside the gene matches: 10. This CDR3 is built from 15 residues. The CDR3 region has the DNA TGTGCCAGCAGCTCGGGACAGACCCTCCCTTACGAGCAGTACTTC. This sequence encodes CASSSGQTLPYEQYF. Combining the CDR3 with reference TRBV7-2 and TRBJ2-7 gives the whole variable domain GAGVSQSPSNKVTEKGKDVELRCDPISGHTALYWYRQSLGQGLEFLIYFQGNSAPDKSGLPSDRFSAERTGGSVSTLTIQRTQQEDSAVYLCASSSGQTLPYEQYFGPGTRLTVT.

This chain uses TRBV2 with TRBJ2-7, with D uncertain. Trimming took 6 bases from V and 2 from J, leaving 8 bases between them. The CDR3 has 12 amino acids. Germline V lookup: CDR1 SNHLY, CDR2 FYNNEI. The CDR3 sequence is CASSEPAYEQYF. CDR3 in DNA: TGTGCCAGCAGCGAACCTGCCTACGAGCAGTACTTC.

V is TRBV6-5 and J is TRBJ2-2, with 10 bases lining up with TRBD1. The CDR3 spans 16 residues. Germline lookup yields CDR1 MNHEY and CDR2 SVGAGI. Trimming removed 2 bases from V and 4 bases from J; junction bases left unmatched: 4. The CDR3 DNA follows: TGTGCCAGCAGTTACAGACAGGGGGCGACCACCGGGGAGCTGTTTTTT. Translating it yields CASSYRQGATTGELFF.

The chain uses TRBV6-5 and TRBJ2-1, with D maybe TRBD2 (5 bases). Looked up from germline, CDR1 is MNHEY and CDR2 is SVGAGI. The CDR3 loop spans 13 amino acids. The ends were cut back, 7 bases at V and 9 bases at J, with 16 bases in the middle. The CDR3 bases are TGTGCCAGCACCCCGATTGGACTCGGTGAGCAGTTCTTC. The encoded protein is CASTPIGLGEQFF.

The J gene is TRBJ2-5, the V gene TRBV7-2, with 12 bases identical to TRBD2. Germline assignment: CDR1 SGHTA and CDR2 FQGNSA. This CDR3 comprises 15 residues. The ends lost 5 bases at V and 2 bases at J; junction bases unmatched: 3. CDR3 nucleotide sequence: TGTGCCAGCAGCGGGACTAGCGGGCAGCAAGAGACCCAGTACTTC. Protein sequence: CASSGTSGQQETQYF.

The CDR3 is CASSLEGSETQYF. As DNA, the CDR3 is TGTGCCAGCAGCTTAGAAGGGAGTGAGACCCAGTACTTC. The chain carries TRBV11-2 and TRBJ2-5, with D possibly TRBD2 on 5 matching bases. Trimming removed 0 bases from V and 5 bases from J, with 7 bases in between. Germline lookup yields CDR1 SGHAT and CDR2 FQNNGV. CDR3 length equals 13 residues.

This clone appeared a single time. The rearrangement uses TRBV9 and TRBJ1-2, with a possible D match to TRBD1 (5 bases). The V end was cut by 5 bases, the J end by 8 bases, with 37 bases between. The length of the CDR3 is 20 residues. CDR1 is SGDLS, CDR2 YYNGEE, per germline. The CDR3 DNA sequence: TGTGCCAGCAGTGCACAACCATCCGGACAACCATTTCTAGGCGGGGGGGGCTACACCTTC. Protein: CASSAQPSGQPFLGGGGYTF.

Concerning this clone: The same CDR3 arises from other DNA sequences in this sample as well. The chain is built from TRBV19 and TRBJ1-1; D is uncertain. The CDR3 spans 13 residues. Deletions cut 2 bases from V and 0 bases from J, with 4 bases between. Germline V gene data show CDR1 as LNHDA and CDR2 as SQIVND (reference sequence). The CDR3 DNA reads TGTGCCAGTAGTATATCGGTGAACACTGAAGCTTTCTTT. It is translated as CASSISVNTEAFF.

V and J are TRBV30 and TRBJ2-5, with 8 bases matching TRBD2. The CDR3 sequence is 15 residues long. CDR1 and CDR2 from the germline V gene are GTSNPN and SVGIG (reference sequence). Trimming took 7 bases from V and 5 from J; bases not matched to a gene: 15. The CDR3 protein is CASGGASGLLETQYF. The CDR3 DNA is TGTGCCTCCGGGGGGGCTAGCGGGTTATTGGAGACCCAGTACTTC.

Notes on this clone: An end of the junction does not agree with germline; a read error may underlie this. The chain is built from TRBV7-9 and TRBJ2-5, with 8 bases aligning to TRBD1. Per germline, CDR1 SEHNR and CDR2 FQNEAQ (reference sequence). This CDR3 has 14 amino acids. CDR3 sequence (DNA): TGTTCCAGCAGCTCCTGGACAGGGACGGAGACCCAGTACTTC. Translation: CSSSSWTGTETQYF.